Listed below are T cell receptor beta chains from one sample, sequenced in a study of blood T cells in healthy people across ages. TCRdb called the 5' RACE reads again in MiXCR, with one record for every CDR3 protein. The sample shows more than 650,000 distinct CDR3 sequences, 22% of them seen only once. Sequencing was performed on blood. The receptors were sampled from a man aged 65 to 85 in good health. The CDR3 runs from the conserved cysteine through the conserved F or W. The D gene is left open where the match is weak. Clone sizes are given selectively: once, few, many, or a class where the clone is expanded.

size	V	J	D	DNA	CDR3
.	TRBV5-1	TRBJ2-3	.	TGCGCCAGCAGCCTTGGGGGTGTCTCGGGAGATACGCAGTATTTT	CASSLGGVSGDTQYF
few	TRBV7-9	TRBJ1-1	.	TGTGCCAGCAGCTTTCAAGGGGCTTACACTGAAGCTTTCTTT	CASSFQGAYTEAFF
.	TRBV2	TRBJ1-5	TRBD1	TGTGCCAGCAGTTTTGACAGGGGATTTCAGCCCCAGCATTTT	CASSFDRGFQPQHF
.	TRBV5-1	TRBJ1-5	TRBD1	TGCGCCAGCAGCTCCCAGGACAGGGTGATTCAGCCCCAGCATTTT	CASSSQDRVIQPQHF
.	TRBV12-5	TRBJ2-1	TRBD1	TGTGCTAGTGGCTCGGGGTACAGGGGCTCCTACAATGAGCAGTTCTTC	CASGSGYRGSYNEQFF
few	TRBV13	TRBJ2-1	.	TGTGCCAGCAGCCCTCTCGTTGGAGTGAACAATGAGCAGTTCTTC	CASSPLVGVNNEQFF
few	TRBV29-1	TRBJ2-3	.	TGCAGCGTCGCAGCGGAAGGCGTGGGGCCGAATACGCAGTATTTT	CSVAAEGVGPNTQYF
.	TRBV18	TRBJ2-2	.	TGTGCCAGCTCATCCAGCGGGTTGAACACCGGGGAGCTGTTTTTT	CASSSSGLNTGELFF
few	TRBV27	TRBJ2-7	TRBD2	TGTGCCAGCAGCCCAAGAACGACTAGCGGGAACTACGAGCAGTACTTC	CASSPRTTSGNYEQYF
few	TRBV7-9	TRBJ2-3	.	TGTGCCAGCAGCTTGTTGCGGGGAAGCACAGATACGCAGTATTTT	CASSLLRGSTDTQYF
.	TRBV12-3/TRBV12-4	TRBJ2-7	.	TGTGCCAGCAGTTACAGGAGGAACGAGCAGTACTTC	CASSYRRNEQYF
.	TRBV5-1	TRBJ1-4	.	TGCGCCAGCAGCTTGGGGTCGGGAAACACTAAACTGTTTTTT	CASSLGSGNTKLFF
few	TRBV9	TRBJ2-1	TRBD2	TGTGCCAGCAGCGTTTTAGCGGGGACCTACAATGAGCAGTTCTTC	CASSVLAGTYNEQFF
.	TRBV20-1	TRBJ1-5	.	TGCAGTGTTGGGACGGATAGCAATCAGCCCCGGCATTTT	CSVGTDSNQPRHF
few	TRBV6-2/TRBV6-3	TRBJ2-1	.	TGTGCCAGCAGCCAGACAGAAAATGAGCAGTTCTTC	CASSQTENEQFF